These 17 T cell receptor beta chains originate from one sample sequenced in a study of T cells in narcolepsy. Assay used: immunoSEQ multiplex PCR; TCRdb lists only in-frame clones, some missing. The table includes about 15,000 clones, 85% detected once. The sequencing sample was made of memory (CD45RA-) CD4+ T cells from blood. Receptors originate from a human donor in good health.

This clone occurred a few times. The chain employs TRBV5-1 and TRBJ2-1; the match to TRBD1 covers 10 bases. The CDR3 length is 14 residues. Germline V lookup: CDR1 SGHRS, CDR2 YFSETQ. The V gene end was trimmed by 4 bases and the J gene end by 6 bases; junction bases not matched to a gene: 4. The CDR3 DNA sequence: TGCGCCAGCAGCCCGGGACAGGGGTTCAATGAGCAGTTCTTC. Translated, it gives CASSPGQGFNEQFF.

The chain employs TRBV7-2 and TRBJ1-2; D possibly corresponds to TRBD1 (6 bases). V was shortened by 5 bases and J by 6 bases, with 19 bases between the two germline ends. There are 15 residues in the CDR3. The germline CDR1 and CDR2 sequences are SGHTA and FQGNSA. This CDR3 is CASSRLGPGADGYTF. CDR3 DNA sequence: TGTGCCAGCAGCCGATTGGGGCCGGGGGCGGATGGCTACACCTTC.

DNA for the CDR3: TGCGCCAGCAGCTCCGGGACTAGCGGCCGTACTTTCTACAATGAGCAGTTCTTC. Protein sequence: CASSSGTSGRTFYNEQFF. V is TRBV5-1 and J is TRBJ2-1; 11 bases agree with TRBD2. V gave up 3 bases and J gave up 3 bases; unmatched junction bases: 11. The germline CDR1 and CDR2 sequences are SGHRS and YFSETQ. The CDR3 totals 18 residues.

This clone was seen only a few times. This chain joins TRBV9 and TRBJ1-1; no firm D call. With 5 bases removed from V and 1 base from J, the gap between germline ends came to 15 bases. This CDR3 has 15 amino acids. Germline CDR1 reads SGDLS; CDR2 reads YYNGEE. The CDR3 spells CASRPGPQANTEAFF. CDR3 bases: TGTGCCAGCAGGCCCGGCCCGCAGGCGAACACTGAAGCTTTCTTT.

There are a few counts of this clone. The chain combines TRBV29-1 with TRBJ1-1, with D tentatively TRBD1 (5 bases). The CDR3 spans 13 residues. V dropped 4 bases and J dropped 6 bases, with 15 bases sitting between them. The germline V gene encodes CDR1 SQVTM and CDR2 ANQGSEA. The chain's CDR3 is CSVASRVAAEAFF. In nucleotides, the CDR3 is TGCAGCGTTGCGTCCAGGGTTGCAGCTGAAGCTTTCTTT. The variable domain in full, with the rest retrieved from reference TRBV29-1 and TRBJ1-1, is SAVISQKPSRDICQRGTSLTIQCQVDSQVTMMFWYRQQPGQSLTLIATANQGSEATYESGFVIDKFPISRPNLTFSTLTVSNMSPEDSSIYLCSVASRVAAEAFFGQGTRLTVV.

This chain links TRBV7-2 with TRBJ2-1; D could derive from TRBD1 or TRBD2 (6 bases each). The V end was cut by 4 bases, the J end by 13 bases, with 17 bases between. From germline, CDR1 is SGHTA and CDR2 FQGNSA. The CDR3 is made up of 13 amino acids. The CDR3, as DNA: TGTGCCAGCAGCTCCGACGGGGGCGGGGCCCAGTTCTTC. This encodes CASSSDGGGAQFF.

The chain couples TRBV5-5 to TRBJ1-6; the match to TRBD1 covers 11 bases. Germline loops: CDR1 SGHKS, CDR2 YYEKEE (reference sequence). The CDR3 runs to 15 residues. J lost 5 bases, V lost 5 bases, and 3 bases had no gene match. The CDR3 coding sequence is TGTGCCAGCAGACGGACAGGGGGCCATAATTCACCCCTCCACTTT. Protein sequence: CASRRTGGHNSPLHF.

The rearrangement uses TRBV2 and TRBJ2-7; 9 positions agree with TRBD1. This CDR3 has 15 amino acids. V lost 7 bases, J lost 2 bases, and 9 bases stayed unmatched. CDR1 and CDR2 from the germline V gene are SNHLY and FYNNEI. This CDR3 reads CASTGDRGRTYEQYF. The CDR3 DNA sequence: TGTGCCAGCACAGGAGACAGGGGGAGGACCTACGAGCAGTACTTC.

The J gene is TRBJ2-6, the V gene TRBV29-1; D remains unclear. CDR1 is SQVTM, CDR2 ANQGSEA, per germline. Trimming stripped 4 bases from V and 0 bases from J, with 4 bases between. This CDR3 has 13 residues. The CDR3 coding sequence is TGCAGCGTTGCTAGCTCTGGGGCCAACGTCCTGACTTTC. This sequence encodes CSVASSGANVLTF.

The count of this clone is one. The chain carries TRBV7-8 and TRBJ1-4, with D uncertain. The ends were cut back, 4 bases at V and 3 bases at J, with 9 bases in the middle. CDR1 is SGHVS and CDR2 is FQNEAQ in the germline V gene. The CDR3 spans 14 residues. This CDR3 is CASSYRWANEKLFF. The CDR3 DNA follows: TGTGCCAGCAGCTATAGATGGGCTAATGAAAAACTGTTTTTT.

This chain uses TRBV6-6 with TRBJ1-6; D remains unclear. The CDR3 extends over 14 amino acids. The V gene's germline CDR1 is MNHNY and CDR2 SVGAGI (reference sequence). Deletions cut 6 bases from V and 6 bases from J, with 12 bases between. The CDR3: CASSTELANSPLHF. The CDR3 region has the DNA TGTGCCAGCAGCACCGAGTTGGCTAATTCACCCCTCCACTTT.

The chain joins TRBV12-5 to TRBJ1-6, with D perhaps TRBD1 (5 bases). V dropped 1 base and J dropped 14 bases, with 12 bases sitting between them. The CDR3 runs 13 residues. CDR1 is LGHNT and CDR2 is FRNRAP in the germline V gene. In DNA, the CDR3 is TGTGCTAGTGGTTTGGGACGCCCAGGGACCCTCCACTTT. Amino acid sequence: CASGLGRPGTLHF.

This clone was observed a few times. The rearrangement joins TRBV28 to TRBJ2-1; D unresolved. The V end was cut by 8 bases, the J end by 6 bases, with 8 bases between. CDR3 length equals 11 residues. Germline V CDR1 and CDR2: MDHEN, SYDVKM. This CDR3 is CASFGVNEQFF. For the CDR3, the DNA is TGTGCCAGCTTCGGAGTCAATGAGCAGTTCTTC.

The V gene is TRBV7-9, the J gene TRBJ2-1; 10 bases map to TRBD2. This CDR3 is 15 amino acids long. Per the germline V gene, CDR1 is SEHNR and CDR2 is FQNEAQ (reference sequence). The V and J ends lost 1 base and 4 bases, in that order; junction bases with no gene match: 1. This chain's CDR3 is CASSLGSGRYNEQFF. The CDR3 DNA reads as TGTGCCAGCAGCTTAGGTAGCGGGAGGTACAATGAGCAGTTCTTC.

The CDR3 DNA sequence: TGCGCCAGCAGTCAAATAGGCGGGGCGACCTACGAGCAGTACTTC. It specifies CASSQIGGATYEQYF. The chain joins TRBV23-1 to TRBJ2-7, with D possibly matching TRBD2 (6 bases). TRBV23-1 has ORF status, its function being uncertain. The CDR3 covers 15 residues. The V gene lost 2 bases and the J gene lost 2 bases, with 13 bases spanning the gap.

The gene calls are TRBV7-8 and TRBJ1-4; D may be TRBD1 (5 bases). The V and J ends lost 0 bases and 8 bases respectively, with 16 bases between them. CDR1 and CDR2 from the germline V gene are SGHVS and FQNEAQ. The CDR3 extends over 16 amino acids. CDR3 coding DNA: TGTGCCAGCAGCTTAGCCGGGGCGACAACGGGGGAAAAACTGTTTTTT. As protein: CASSLAGATTGEKLFF.

This chain connects TRBV11-3 to TRBJ1-5, with D uncertain. The CDR3 loop spans 12 amino acids. Looked up from germline, CDR1 is SGHNT and CDR2 is YENEEA. With 8 bases removed from V and 3 bases from J, the gap between germline ends came to 8 bases. CDR3 amino acids: CASVRPNQPQHF. The CDR3 coding sequence is TGTGCCAGCGTAAGACCCAATCAGCCCCAGCATTTT.